A single sample gave rise to the 12 T cell receptor beta chains below, sequenced in a study of PD-1 blockade in classical Hodgkin lymphoma (dated by TCRdb to the early 2020s). The time point label here, explained by the study, means: cycle 1 day 1 (C1D1), immediately before nivolumab initiation. Relapse after autologous stem cell transplantation had occurred in all trial patients, and cohorts A, B and C were distinguished by prior brentuximab vedotin exposure. The library was produced with the immunoSEQ multiplex PCR assay. Drawn from immuneACCESS, this table holds only the in-frame rearrangements with V and J called that TCRdb kept. Clones are partly lost; checked studies trace under half to an unresolved V gene and leave the rest unexplained. Present in this sample are 55,000 to 75,000 clones, about 92% of which were seen just once. Together, the top ten hold about 7.6% of the sample. The starting material was peripheral blood mononuclear cells (PBMCs), obtained at baseline. All receptors derive from a human donor with classical Hodgkin lymphoma.

This chain uses TRBV1 with TRBJ2-7; the D call of TRBD2 is as the table states it, not checked on the DNA. TRBV1 is shown as a pseudogene. This CDR3 is built from 16 residues. The CDR3 nucleotides are TGCACCAGCAGCCAACCGCCGGGACTAGTCTCCCACGAGCAGTACTTC. This sequence encodes CTSSQPPGLVSHEQYF.

The chain is built from TRBV29-1 and TRBJ1-2; D unresolved. V lost 4 bases and J lost 5, with 14 bases in between. The CDR3 sequence is 13 residues long. Germline values: CDR1 SQVTM, CDR2 ANQGSEA. CDR3 DNA: TGCAGCGTTGGAAGGGAGAAAGGGTATGGCTACACCTTC. This gives the protein CSVGREKGYGYTF. The full variable domain, with the rest looked up from reference TRBV29-1 and TRBJ1-2, is SAVISQKPSRDICQRGTSLTIQCQVDSQVTMMFWYRQQPGQSLTLIATANQGSEATYESGFVIDKFPISRPNLTFSTLTVSNMSPEDSSIYLCSVGREKGYGYTFGSGTRLTVV.

CDR3 bases: TGTGCCAGCAGCTTAGGGAGCGGGACAACCTACGAGCAGTACTTC. Protein sequence: CASSLGSGTTYEQYF. The V gene is TRBV7-9, the J gene TRBJ2-7; a possible D gene is TRBD2 (7 bases). The CDR3 is 15 residues long. V lost 1 base and J lost 2, with 12 bases in between. Germline values: CDR1 SEHNR, CDR2 FQNEAQ (reference sequence). The entire variable domain, with the rest obtained from reference TRBV7-9 and TRBJ2-7, is as follows: DTGVSQNPRHKITKRGQNVTFRCDPISEHNRLYWYRQTLGQGPEFLTYFQNEAQLEKSRLLSDRFSAERPKGSFSTLEIQRTEQGDSAMYLCASSLGSGTTYEQYFGPGTRLTVT.

The chain uses TRBV19 and TRBJ2-1; TRBD1 might be the D (5 bases). Germline V gene lookup returns CDR1 LNHDA and CDR2 SQIVND (reference sequence). Trimming removed 9 bases from V and 6 bases from J, with 9 bases in between. The CDR3 has 11 residues. CDR3 residues: CASRTLNEQFF. CDR3 DNA: TGTGCCAGCCGGACACTCAATGAGCAGTTCTTC. The full variable domain, its missing parts supplied by reference TRBV19 and TRBJ2-1, is DGGITQSPKYLFRKEGQNVTLSCEQNLNHDAMYWYRQDPGQGLRLIYYSQIVNDFQKGDIAEGYSVSREKKESFPLTVTSAQKNPTAFYLCASRTLNEQFFGPGTRLTVL.

The V and J genes are TRBV27 and TRBJ2-7, with 13 positions matching TRBD2. Unmatched junction bases numbered 9, after V lost 8 bases and J lost 5 bases. Germline CDR1 MNHEY, CDR2 SMNVEV (reference sequence). The CDR3 length is 15 residues. The CDR3 reads CASGLWTSGSDEQYF. CDR3 sequence (DNA): TGTGCCAGCGGGCTCTGGACTAGCGGGAGTGACGAGCAGTACTTC.

This chain joins TRBV6-5 and TRBJ1-2; 10 positions match TRBD1. CDR3 length equals 14 residues. V lost 8 bases, J lost 5 bases, and 8 bases stayed unmatched. Germline assignment: CDR1 MNHEY and CDR2 SVGAGI. CDR3 region: CASSETGGAYGYTF. The DNA of the CDR3 is TGTGCCAGCTCAGAGACAGGGGGCGCTTATGGCTACACCTTC.

In its sample, this clone ranks as medium-sized. The J gene is TRBJ2-1, the V gene TRBV13; possible D gene TRBD1, 6 bases. Germline values: CDR1 PRHDT, CDR2 FYEKMQ (reference sequence). This CDR3 region has 14 residues. V lost 6 bases and J lost 3, with 12 bases in between. CDR3 loop: CASSLGQYYNEQFF. In DNA, the CDR3 is TGTGCCAGCAGTCTTGGACAGTACTACAATGAGCAGTTCTTC.

The chain recombines TRBV2 with TRBJ2-5, with D hard to call. V was trimmed by 6 bases and J by 5 bases, leaving 13 bases between them. CDR1 and CDR2 from the germline V gene are SNHLY and FYNNEI. This CDR3 has 13 amino acids. In DNA, the CDR3 is TGTGCCAGCAGAGACCCCAGTCGGGAGACCCAGTACTTC. Protein product: CASRDPSRETQYF.

This chain uses TRBV28 with TRBJ2-1; the match to TRBD2 covers 10 bases. The V and J ends lost 3 bases and 7 bases, in that order; junction bases with no gene match: 6. The CDR3 runs 15 residues. Looked up from germline, CDR1 is MDHEN and CDR2 is SYDVKM. The CDR3 sequence is CASSFSGRAGNEQFF. DNA for the CDR3: TGTGCCAGCAGTTTCAGCGGGAGGGCCGGAAATGAGCAGTTCTTC.

The J gene is TRBJ2-3, the V gene TRBV5-1; D is unclear. Per germline, CDR1 SGHRS and CDR2 YFSETQ. The CDR3 covers 15 residues. Trimming took off 0 bases at V and 0 bases at J, with 8 bases between the two ends. CDR3 protein: CASSLEVFSTDTQYF. CDR3 coding DNA: TGCGCCAGCAGCTTGGAAGTTTTTAGCACAGATACGCAGTATTTT. Complete variable domain (other parts from reference TRBV5-1 and TRBJ2-3): KAGVTQTPRYLIKTRGQQVTLSCSPISGHRSVSWYQQTPGQGLQFLFEYFSETQRNKGNFPGRFSGRQFSNSRSEMNVSTLELGDSALYLCASSLEVFSTDTQYFGPGTRLTVL.

The chain carries TRBV7-9 and TRBJ2-5; D perhaps matches TRBD2 (6 bases). V shed 2 bases and J shed 2 bases, with 12 bases lying between them. The CDR3 runs 15 residues. The V gene's germline CDR1 is SEHNR and CDR2 FQNEAQ (reference sequence). The CDR3 sequence is CASSLSDYLQETQYF. CDR3 in DNA: TGTGCCAGCAGCTTATCGGACTACCTACAAGAGACCCAGTACTTC.

The chain couples TRBV7-9 to TRBJ2-7; D perhaps matches TRBD2 (7 bases). The CDR3 sequence is 13 residues long. Trimming removed 5 bases at V and 7 bases at J, with 15 bases between. Germline V gives CDR1 SEHNR, CDR2 FQNEAQ (reference sequence). CDR3 loop: CASSPAGAVEQYF. As DNA, the CDR3 is TGTGCCAGCAGCCCCGCGGGGGCCGTTGAGCAGTACTTC.